Presented here are 4 T cell receptor beta chains from one specimen sequenced in a study of blood T cells in healthy people across ages. It was with a sample-barcoded 5' primer and a J-beta primer mix that a second PCR of roughly 7 to 11 cycles was run. TCRdb reprocessed the 5' RACE reads with MiXCR, giving one entry per CDR3 protein. Here the sample spans 660,000 or so distinct CDR3 sequences, about 53% being singletons. Sequenced sample: blood. These receptors originate from a man aged 60-69 years in good health.

The rearrangement links TRBV7-2 to TRBJ2-1, with D perhaps TRBD1 or TRBD2 (6 bases each). Deletions cut 7 bases from V and 4 bases from J, with 23 bases between. CDR3 size: 17 residues. CDR1 SGHTA and CDR2 FQGNSA come from the germline V gene. The DNA of the CDR3 is TGTGCCAGCAACTTGTTCGGGGGCGCCACACCTTACAATGAGCAGTTCTTC. It yields the protein CASNLFGGATPYNEQFF.

This clonotype came up a few times. This chain links TRBV7-2 with TRBJ2-5; a possible D gene is TRBD2 (5 bases). The CDR3 totals 14 residues. Trimming left V 6 bases short and J 4 bases short, with 15 bases between. Germline assignment: CDR1 SGHTA and CDR2 FQGNSA. The CDR3 loop reads CASSRSPSGETQYF. The DNA for the CDR3 is TGTGCCAGCAGTCGAAGCCCCAGCGGAGAGACCCAGTACTTC.

This chain joins TRBV12-3 or TRBV12-4 and TRBJ2-3; 9 nucleotides match TRBD1. J lost 3 bases, V lost 8 bases, and 6 bases had no gene match. This CDR3 is 14 amino acids long. This CDR3 reads CASRRDRETDTQYF. CDR3 in DNA: TGTGCCAGCCGCCGGGACAGGGAGACAGATACGCAGTATTTT.

The V gene is TRBV12-3 or TRBV12-4, the J gene TRBJ2-7, with a possible D match to TRBD2 (6 bases). Trimming took 1 base from V and 8 from J, leaving 12 bases between them. This CDR3 has 13 residues. The CDR3 DNA reads as TGTGCCAGCAGTTTAGGTGCGGGGCCACAGCAGTACTTC. Translation: CASSLGAGPQQYF.